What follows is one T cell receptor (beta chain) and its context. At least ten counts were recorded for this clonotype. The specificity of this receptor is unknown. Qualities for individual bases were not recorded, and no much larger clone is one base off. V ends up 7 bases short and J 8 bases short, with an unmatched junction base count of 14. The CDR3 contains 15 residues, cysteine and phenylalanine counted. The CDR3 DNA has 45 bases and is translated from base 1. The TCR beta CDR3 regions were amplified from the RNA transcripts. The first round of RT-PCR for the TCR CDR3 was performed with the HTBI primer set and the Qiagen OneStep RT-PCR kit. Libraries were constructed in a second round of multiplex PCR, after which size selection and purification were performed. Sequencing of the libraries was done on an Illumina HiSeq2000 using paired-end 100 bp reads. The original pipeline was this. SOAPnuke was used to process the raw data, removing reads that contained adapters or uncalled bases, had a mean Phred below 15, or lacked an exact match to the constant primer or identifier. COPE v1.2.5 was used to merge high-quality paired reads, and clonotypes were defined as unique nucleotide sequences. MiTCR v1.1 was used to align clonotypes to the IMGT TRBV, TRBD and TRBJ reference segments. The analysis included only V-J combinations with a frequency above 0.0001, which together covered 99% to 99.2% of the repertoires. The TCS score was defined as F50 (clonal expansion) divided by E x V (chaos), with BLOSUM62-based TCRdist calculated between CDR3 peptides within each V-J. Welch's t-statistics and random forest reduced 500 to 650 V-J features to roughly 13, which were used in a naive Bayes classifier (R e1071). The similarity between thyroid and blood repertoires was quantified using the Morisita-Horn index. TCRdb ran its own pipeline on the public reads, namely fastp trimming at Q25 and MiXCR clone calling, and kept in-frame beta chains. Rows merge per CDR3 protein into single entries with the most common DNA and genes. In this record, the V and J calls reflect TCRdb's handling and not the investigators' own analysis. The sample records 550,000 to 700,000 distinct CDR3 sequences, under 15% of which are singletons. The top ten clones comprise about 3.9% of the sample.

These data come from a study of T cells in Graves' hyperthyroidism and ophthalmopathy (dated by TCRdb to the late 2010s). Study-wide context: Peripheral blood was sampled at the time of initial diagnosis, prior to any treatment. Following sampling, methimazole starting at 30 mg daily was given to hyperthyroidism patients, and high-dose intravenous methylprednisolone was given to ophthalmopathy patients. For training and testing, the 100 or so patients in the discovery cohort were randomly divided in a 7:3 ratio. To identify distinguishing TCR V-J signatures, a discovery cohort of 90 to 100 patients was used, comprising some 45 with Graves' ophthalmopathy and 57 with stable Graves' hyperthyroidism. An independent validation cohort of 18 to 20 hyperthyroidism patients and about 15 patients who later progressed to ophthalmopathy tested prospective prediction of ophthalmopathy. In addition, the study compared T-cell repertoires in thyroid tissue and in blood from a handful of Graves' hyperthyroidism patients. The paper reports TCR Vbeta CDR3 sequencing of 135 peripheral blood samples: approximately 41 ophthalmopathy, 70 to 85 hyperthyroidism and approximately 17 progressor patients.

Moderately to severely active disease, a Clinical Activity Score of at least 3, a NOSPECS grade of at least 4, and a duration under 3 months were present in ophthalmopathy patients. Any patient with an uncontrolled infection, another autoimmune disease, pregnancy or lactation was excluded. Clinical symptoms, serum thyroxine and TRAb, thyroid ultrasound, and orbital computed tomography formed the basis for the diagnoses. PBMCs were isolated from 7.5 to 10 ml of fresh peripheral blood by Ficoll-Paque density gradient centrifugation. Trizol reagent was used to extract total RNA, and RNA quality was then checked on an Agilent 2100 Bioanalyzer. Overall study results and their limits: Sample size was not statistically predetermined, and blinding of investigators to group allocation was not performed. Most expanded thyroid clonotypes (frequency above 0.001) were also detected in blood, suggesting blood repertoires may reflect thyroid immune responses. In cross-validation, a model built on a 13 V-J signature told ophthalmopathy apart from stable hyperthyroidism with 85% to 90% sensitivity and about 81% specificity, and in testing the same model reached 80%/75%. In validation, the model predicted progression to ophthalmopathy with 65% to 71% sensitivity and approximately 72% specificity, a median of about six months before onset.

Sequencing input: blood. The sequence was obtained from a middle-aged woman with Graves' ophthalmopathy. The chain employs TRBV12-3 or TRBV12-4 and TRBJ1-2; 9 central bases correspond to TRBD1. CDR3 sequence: CASIGTGKGMRGYTF. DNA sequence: TGTGCCAGCATCGGGACAGGGAAAGGGATGCGGGGCTACACCTTC.